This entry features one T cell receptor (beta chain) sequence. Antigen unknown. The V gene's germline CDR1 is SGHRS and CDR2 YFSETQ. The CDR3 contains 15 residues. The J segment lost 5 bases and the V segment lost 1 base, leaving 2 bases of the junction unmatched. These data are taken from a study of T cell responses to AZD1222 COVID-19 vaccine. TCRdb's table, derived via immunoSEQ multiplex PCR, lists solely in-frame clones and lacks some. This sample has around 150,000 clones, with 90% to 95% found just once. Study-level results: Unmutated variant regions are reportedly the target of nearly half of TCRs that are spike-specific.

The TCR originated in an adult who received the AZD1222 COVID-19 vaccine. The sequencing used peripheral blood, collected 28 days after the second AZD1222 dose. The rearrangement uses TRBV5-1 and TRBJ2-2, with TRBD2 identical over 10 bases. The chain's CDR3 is CASSLQLAGTGELFF. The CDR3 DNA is TGCGCCAGCAGCTTGCAACTAGCGGGGACCGGGGAGCTGTTTTTT.